Below are 13 T cell receptor beta chains sequenced from a single sample in a study of blood T cell repertoires in COVID-19. The repertoire was sequenced with immunoSEQ multiplex PCR; TCRdb's copy has only in-frame clones and lacks some. The sample has about 150,000 clones, around 87% seen once; the top ten hold about two fifths. The sequenced sample consisted of peripheral blood. The receptors derive from a man in his fifties or sixties who had recovered from COVID-19.

This clone appeared a single time. This chain's CDR3 is CASRPPPGWTEAFF. The CDR3 DNA sequence: TGTGCCAGCAGACCCCCCCCTGGCTGGACTGAAGCTTTCTTT. The chain couples TRBV2 to TRBJ1-1; D not resolved. The germline CDR1 and CDR2 sequences are SNHLY and FYNNEI. The CDR3 consists of 14 residues. V lost 6 bases and J lost 5, with 16 bases in between.

The rearrangement joins TRBV30 to TRBJ2-2; 9 bases match TRBD1. Germline CDR1 is GTSNPN and CDR2 is SVGIG (reference sequence). The CDR3 is made up of 16 amino acids. The V and J ends lost 8 bases and 4 bases, in that order; junction bases with no gene match: 14. The CDR3 reads CARRTGELGSTGELFF. For the CDR3, the DNA is TGTGCCCGAAGGACAGGGGAACTAGGGAGCACCGGGGAGCTGTTTTTT.

The chain carries TRBV7-2 and TRBJ1-2; D gene unclear. V dropped 7 bases and J dropped 1 base, with 13 bases sitting between them. Germline V gene sequence: CDR1 SGHTA, CDR2 FQGNSA. CDR3 size: 14 residues. CDR3 in amino acids: CASTRADDNYGYTF. The CDR3 DNA sequence: TGTGCCAGCACGAGGGCGGACGATAACTATGGCTACACCTTC.

This clone was seen once. The rearrangement links TRBV5-4 to TRBJ1-4; D possibly corresponds to TRBD1 (6 bases). From germline, CDR1 is SGHNT and CDR2 YYREEE (reference sequence). V dropped 1 base and J dropped 5 bases, with 9 bases sitting between them. The CDR3 contains 14 residues. CDR3 in amino acids: CASSLPGENEKLFF. CDR3 sequence (DNA): TGTGCCAGCAGCTTGCCAGGGGAAAATGAAAAACTGTTTTTT.

The V gene is TRBV27, the J gene TRBJ2-7; 9 bases line up with TRBD1. Trimming removed 8 bases from V and 5 bases from J; junction bases left unmatched: 4. The CDR3 covers 12 residues. The V gene's germline CDR1 is MNHEY and CDR2 SMNVEV (reference sequence). Here the CDR3 DNA reads TGTGCCAGCGGGACAGGGATCCACGAGCAGTACTTC. Amino acids: CASGTGIHEQYF.

The V and J genes are TRBV5-6 and TRBJ2-5, with a possible D match to TRBD2 (6 bases). Germline values: CDR1 SGHDT, CDR2 YYEEEE. The CDR3 is 14 residues long. The V gene lost 2 bases and the J gene lost 1 base, with 9 bases spanning the gap. CDR3 sequence reads: CASSLVAVQETQYF. The DNA for the CDR3 is TGTGCCAGCAGCTTAGTAGCGGTCCAAGAGACCCAGTACTTC. The full variable domain, with the rest looked up from reference TRBV5-6 and TRBJ2-5, is DAGVTQSPTHLIKTRGQQVTLRCSPKSGHDTVSWYQQALGQGPQFIFQYYEEEERQRGNFPDRFSGHQFPNYSSELNVNALLLGDSALYLCASSLVAVQETQYFGPGTRLLVL.

The chain uses TRBV7-2 and TRBJ1-2, with 7 nucleotides matching TRBD1. The V segment lost 5 bases and the J segment 8 bases; nucleotides outside the gene matches: 14. CDR1 is SGHTA and CDR2 is FQGNSA in the germline V gene. The CDR3 length is 15 residues. The CDR3 nucleotides are TGTGCCAGCAGCATTGACAGGGTGGGGCTAAACGGCTACACCTTC. Its protein product is CASSIDRVGLNGYTF.

The V call is TRBV9, the J call TRBJ2-2; 13 bases line up with TRBD2. The CDR3 runs 16 residues. After removal of 4 bases from V and 9 bases from J, the junction contained 9 bases not matched to a gene. Germline V gene data show CDR1 as SGDLS and CDR2 as YYNGEE. CDR3 in amino acids: CASSPRTSGGARELFF. The CDR3 bases are TGTGCCAGCAGCCCCCGCACTAGCGGGGGGGCCCGGGAGCTGTTTTTT. The entire variable domain, with the rest obtained from reference TRBV9 and TRBJ2-2, is as follows: DSGVTQTPKHLITATGQRVTLRCSPRSGDLSVYWYQQSLDQGLQFLIQYYNGEERAKGNILERFSAQQFPDLHSELNLSSLELGDSALYFCASSPRTSGGARELFFGEGSRLTVL.

The chain carries TRBV27 and TRBJ2-7, with TRBD1 identical over 9 bases. The CDR3 runs 14 residues. The V segment lost 6 bases and the J segment 4 bases; nucleotides outside the gene matches: 7. CDR1 MNHEY and CDR2 SMNVEV come from the germline V gene (reference sequence). CDR3 DNA: TGTGCCAGCAGCGCCGGGACAGGGCAGTACGAGCAGTACTTC. Amino acid sequence: CASSAGTGQYEQYF.

V usage is TRBV3-1 (or the pseudogene TRBV3-2) and J usage is TRBJ2-1, with D possibly matching TRBD1 (5 bases). The ends were cut back, 4 bases at V and 4 bases at J, with 17 bases in the middle. The CDR3 loop spans 16 amino acids. Germline CDR1 is LGHDT and CDR2 is YNNKEL (reference sequence). This chain's CDR3 is CASSPPPGSMYNEQFF. CDR3 nucleotides: TGTGCCAGCAGCCCCCCACCAGGGTCCATGTACAATGAGCAGTTCTTC.

V is TRBV5-6 and J is TRBJ1-2; possibly TRBD1 for D (5 bases). The CDR3 totals 13 residues. V was shortened by 2 bases and J by 4 bases, with 9 bases between the two germline ends. Per the germline V gene, CDR1 is SGHDT and CDR2 is YYEEEE. The CDR3 DNA reads TGTGCCAGCAGCTTTGACAGCTCCTATGGCTACACCTTC. Amino acids: CASSFDSSYGYTF. The full variable domain, rest sourced from reference TRBV5-6 and TRBJ1-2, is DAGVTQSPTHLIKTRGQQVTLRCSPKSGHDTVSWYQQALGQGPQFIFQYYEEEERQRGNFPDRFSGHQFPNYSSELNVNALLLGDSALYLCASSFDSSYGYTFGSGTRLTVV.

This clone was found once. The chain has TRBV30 and TRBJ2-7; possible D gene TRBD1, 7 bases. Trimming shortened V by 8 bases and J by 0 bases, and 17 bases separated the two germline ends. This CDR3 is 14 amino acids long. CDR1 GTSNPN and CDR2 SVGIG come from the germline V gene (reference sequence). The CDR3 loop reads CAGTRGASSYEQYF. In DNA form, the CDR3 reads TGTGCCGGCACCAGGGGGGCGAGCTCCTACGAGCAGTACTTC.

The chain employs TRBV5-4 and TRBJ2-1, with D tentatively TRBD1 (6 bases). The CDR3 runs 12 residues. CDR1 is SGHNT and CDR2 is YYREEE in the germline V gene (reference sequence). V lost 2 bases, J lost 9 bases, and 9 bases lay in between. CDR3 residues: CASSFQGPEQFF. As DNA, the CDR3 is TGTGCCAGCAGCTTCCAGGGGCCTGAGCAGTTCTTC.